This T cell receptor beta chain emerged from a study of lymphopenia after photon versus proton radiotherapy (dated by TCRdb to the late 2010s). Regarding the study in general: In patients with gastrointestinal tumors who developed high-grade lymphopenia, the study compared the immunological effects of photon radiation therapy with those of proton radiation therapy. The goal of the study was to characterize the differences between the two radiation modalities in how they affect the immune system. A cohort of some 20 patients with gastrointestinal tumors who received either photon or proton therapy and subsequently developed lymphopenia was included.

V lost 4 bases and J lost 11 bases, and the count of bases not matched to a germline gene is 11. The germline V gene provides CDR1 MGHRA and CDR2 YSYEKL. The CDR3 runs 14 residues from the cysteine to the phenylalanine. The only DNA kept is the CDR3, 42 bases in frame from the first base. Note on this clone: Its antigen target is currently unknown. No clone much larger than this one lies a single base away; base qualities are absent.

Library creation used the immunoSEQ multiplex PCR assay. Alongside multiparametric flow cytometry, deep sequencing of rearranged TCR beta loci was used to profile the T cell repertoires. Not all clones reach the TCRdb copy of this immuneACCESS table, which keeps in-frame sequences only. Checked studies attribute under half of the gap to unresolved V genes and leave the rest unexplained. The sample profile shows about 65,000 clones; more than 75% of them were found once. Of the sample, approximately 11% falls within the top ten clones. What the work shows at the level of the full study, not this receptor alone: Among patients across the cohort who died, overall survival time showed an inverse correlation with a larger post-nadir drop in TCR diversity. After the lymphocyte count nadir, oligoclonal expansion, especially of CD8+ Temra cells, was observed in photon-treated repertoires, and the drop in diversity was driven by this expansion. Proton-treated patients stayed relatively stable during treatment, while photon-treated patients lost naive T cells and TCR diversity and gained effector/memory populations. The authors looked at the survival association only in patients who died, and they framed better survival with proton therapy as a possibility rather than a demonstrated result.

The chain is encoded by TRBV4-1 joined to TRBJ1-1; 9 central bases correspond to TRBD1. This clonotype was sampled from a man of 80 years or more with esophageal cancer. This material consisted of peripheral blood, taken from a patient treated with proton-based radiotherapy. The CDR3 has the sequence CASSRLVPTGGAFF. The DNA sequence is TGCGCCAGCAGCCGCTTAGTACCGACAGGGGGGGCTTTCTTT.